The TCR beta chain described here comes from a study of tumor-infiltrating lymphocytes in primary liver carcinoma. This clonotype was seen repeatedly, ten times or more. Co-extracted RNA and DNA came from roughly 21-30 mg of unsorted bulk tissue. A primer matching the constant region was used to make TCR beta cDNA from 500 to 600 ng of total RNA. Amplification in three nested multiplex PCR rounds with slightly modified ARM-PCR gave rise to TCR beta libraries. Primers for the first two PCR rounds were TRBV1-TRBV30 forward primers and a C-beta reverse primer (approximately 10 cycles per round). TCRdb re-analysed the multiplex PCR reads in MiXCR, keeping a single row per CDR3 protein. The table shows roughly 120,000 distinct CDR3 sequences, with nearly 70% occurring only once. V trimming: 4 bases; J trimming: 9 bases; junction bases outside the gene matches: 9. This CDR3 spans 14 amino acids. Per the germline V gene, CDR1 is SGHRS and CDR2 is YFSETQ.

This TCR came from a woman aged 55-69 years with primary liver carcinoma and hepatitis B virus infection. The chain has TRBV5-1 and TRBJ2-5; 10 positions agree with TRBD1. The source material was tumor-adjacent normal liver tissue. The CDR3 nucleotides are TGCGCCAGCAGCCCGGGACAGGGGCTTGGGGCCCAGTACTTC. It is translated as CASSPGQGLGAQYF.